These T cell receptor beta chains were read from a single sample in a study of T cell responses to AZD1222 COVID-19 vaccine. The table came from immunoSEQ multiplex PCR; TCRdb's copy has only in-frame clones and leaves some out. The sample carries 150,000 to 200,000 clones, roughly 91% recorded once. This material consisted of peripheral blood, taken 28 days after the second AZD1222 dose. The receptors here all came from an adult who received the AZD1222 COVID-19 vaccine. The CDR3 runs from the conserved cysteine through the conserved F or W. D genes are given only for firm matches. Rows may omit the clone size; those that give it use once, few, many or a size class.

V gene	J gene	clone size	D gene	CDR3 protein	CDR3 DNA
TRBV27	TRBJ2-5	once	TRBD2	CASRGTSGRAWETQYF	TGTGCCAGCAGAGGGACTAGCGGGAGGGCCTGGGAGACCCAGTACTTC
TRBV28	TRBJ1-3	.	.	CASSSGRVSGNTIYF	TGTGCCAGCAGCAGCGGACGGGTCTCTGGAAACACCATATATTTT
TRBV9	TRBJ2-1	.	TRBD2	CASSPSTLAGRYNEQFF	TGTGCCAGCAGCCCGTCGACTCTAGCGGGACGTTACAATGAGCAGTTCTTC
TRBV7-7	TRBJ2-6	.	TRBD1	CASSSGQAISGANVLTF	TGTGCTAGCAGCTCCGGACAGGCGATCTCTGGGGCCAACGTCCTGACTTTC
TRBV10-3	TRBJ1-3	.	TRBD1	CAISPGGSGNTIYF	TGTGCCATCAGCCCAGGGGGCTCTGGAAACACCATATATTTT
TRBV27	TRBJ2-3	.	TRBD2	CASSLRTIAAGDPDTQYF	TGTGCCAGCAGTTTGCGCACGATTGCGGCGGGAGACCCAGATACGCAGTATTTT
TRBV27	TRBJ2-1	.	.	CASSLSRMNEQFF	TGTGCCAGCAGTTTATCGCGGATGAATGAGCAGTTCTTC
TRBV30	TRBJ1-1	.	.	CASTGWGGTEAFF	TGTGCCTCCACGGGATGGGGGGGAACTGAAGCTTTCTTT
TRBV11-1	TRBJ2-7	few	.	CASNLGGSSYEQYF	TGTGCCAGCAACCTTGGGGGTAGCTCCTACGAGCAGTACTTC
TRBV2	TRBJ2-5	.	.	CASSATVVQETQYF	TGTGCCAGCAGCGCTACAGTAGTCCAAGAGACCCAGTACTTC
TRBV28	TRBJ1-4	.	.	CASSPEKGLFF	TGTGCCAGCAGCCCCGAGAAGGGGCTGTTTTTT
TRBV6-5	TRBJ1-5	.	.	CASSYPTGAGLQPQHF	TGTGCCAGCAGTTACCCAACCGGGGCAGGGCTTCAGCCCCAGCATTTT
TRBV25-1	TRBJ1-2	.	.	CASSATTEGYTF	TGTGCCAGCAGTGCGACTACGGAAGGCTACACCTTC
TRBV19	TRBJ1-5	.	.	CASSGLGNQPQHF	TGTGCCAGCTCGGGGCTGGGGAATCAGCCCCAGCATTTT
TRBV9	TRBJ1-1	once	TRBD1	CASSVAGQGATEAFF	TGTGCCAGCAGCGTAGCAGGGCAGGGGGCCACTGAAGCTTTCTTT
TRBV27	TRBJ2-7	.	.	CASSRTASYEQYF	TGTGCCAGCAGTCGGACAGCCTCCTACGAGCAGTACTTC
TRBV4-2	TRBJ2-3	.	.	CASSQLPGEGEFVDTQYF	TGTGCCAGCAGCCAACTCCCGGGGGAGGGGGAGTTCGTAGATACGCAGTATTTT
TRBV28	TRBJ2-3	.	.	CASRSVWGPQLADTQYF	TGTGCCAGCCGCAGCGTTTGGGGACCCCAGTTAGCAGATACGCAGTATTTT
TRBV28	TRBJ1-2	.	.	CASSLDFYGYTF	TGTGCCAGCAGTTTGGATTTCTATGGCTACACCTTC
TRBV4-3	TRBJ2-1	.	.	CASSQVTGDEQFF	TGCGCCAGCAGCCAAGTGACGGGAGATGAGCAGTTCTTC
TRBV27	TRBJ2-2	.	TRBD1	CASSFAAGGRGELFF	TGTGCCAGCAGTTTTGCGGCAGGGGGCCGAGGGGAGCTGTTTTTT
TRBV7-2	TRBJ2-1	.	.	CASSSLGTGEQFF	TGTGCCAGCAGCTCCTTAGGGACGGGTGAGCAGTTCTTC
TRBV19	TRBJ2-2	.	.	CASSIRTAGELFF	TGTGCCAGTAGTATAAGGACAGCCGGGGAGCTGTTTTTT
TRBV7-2	TRBJ2-2	.	TRBD2	CASSLAVRGAAGELFF	TGTGCCAGCAGCTTAGCGGTGCGGGGGGCGGCCGGGGAGCTGTTTTTT
TRBV5-8	TRBJ2-5	.	.	CASSLEKGSGETQYF	TGTGCCAGCAGCTTAGAAAAAGGGAGTGGGGAGACCCAGTACTTC
TRBV19	TRBJ2-5	once	.	CASSIRPNGETQYF	TGTGCCAGTAGTATCAGGCCCAACGGAGAGACCCAGTACTTC
TRBV3-1/TRBV3-2	TRBJ1-1	.	TRBD1	CASSRGTVVTEAFF	TGTGCCAGCAGCCGAGGGACAGTTGTCACTGAAGCTTTCTTT
TRBV9	TRBJ2-3	.	TRBD1	CASSVVGGGQGGSDTQYF	TGTGCCAGCAGCGTAGTGGGGGGGGGACAGGGAGGGTCAGATACGCAGTATTTT
TRBV19	TRBJ2-2	.	.	CASSIDGGAFAQSTGELFF	TGTGCCAGTAGTATAGACGGCGGGGCATTCGCCCAAAGCACCGGGGAGCTGTTTTTT
TRBV28	TRBJ2-5	.	.	CASSLLGGQETQYF	TGTGCCAGCAGTTTATTGGGCGGGCAAGAGACCCAGTACTTC
TRBV4-1	TRBJ1-4	.	.	CASSPQGEKLFF	TGCGCCAGCAGTCCGCAGGGTGAAAAACTGTTTTTT
TRBV20-1	TRBJ2-1	.	TRBD2	CSASLTGTRSYNEQFF	TGCAGTGCTAGTCTGACCGGGACTAGATCTTACAATGAGCAGTTCTTC
TRBV4-1	TRBJ2-7	.	.	CASSQDGAVYEQYF	TGCGCCAGCAGCCAAGACGGAGCAGTCTACGAGCAGTACTTC
TRBV6-4	TRBJ2-7	.	TRBD2	CASGPQGLAGGEQYF	TGTGCCAGCGGCCCCCAAGGACTAGCGGGAGGCGAGCAGTACTTC
TRBV14	TRBJ1-2	.	.	CASSPSGGAAGYTF	TGTGCCAGCAGCCCTAGTGGGGGGGCTGCTGGCTACACCTTC
TRBV2	TRBJ1-2	.	TRBD1	CASSGGQGWSYTF	TGTGCCAGCAGTGGGGGACAGGGCTGGAGCTACACCTTC
TRBV28	TRBJ1-1	.	.	CASSKRGQPNTEAFF	TGTGCCAGCAGTAAAAGGGGCCAGCCTAACACTGAAGCTTTCTTT
TRBV18	TRBJ2-5	.	.	CASSPPYQETQYF	TGTGCCAGCTCACCTCCGTACCAAGAGACCCAGTACTTC
TRBV5-1	TRBJ1-3	.	.	CASSREGRAVKENTIYF	TGCGCCAGCAGCCGAGAGGGTAGGGCAGTCAAGGAAAACACCATATATTTT
TRBV19	TRBJ2-7	.	TRBD1	CASSWEQGYEQYF	TGTGCCAGTAGTTGGGAACAGGGGTACGAGCAGTACTTC
TRBV5-8	TRBJ2-2	once	.	CASSRGDNSNTGELFF	TGTGCCAGCAGCAGGGGGGACAACTCGAACACCGGGGAGCTGTTTTTT
TRBV15	TRBJ1-5	.	.	CATSRDLLRGKEYQPQHF	TGTGCCACCAGCAGAGATCTCTTGAGGGGGAAGGAGTATCAGCCCCAGCATTTT
TRBV2	TRBJ2-1	.	TRBD2	CASSGGLAGVWNEQFF	TGTGCCAGCAGTGGGGGACTAGCGGGAGTATGGAATGAGCAGTTCTTC
TRBV30	TRBJ2-5	.	TRBD1	CAWGQGVGETQYF	TGTGCCTGGGGACAGGGGGTCGGAGAGACCCAGTACTTC
TRBV11-3	TRBJ2-7	.	TRBD2	CASSLGGSSYEQYF	TGTGCCAGCAGCTTGGGGGGGAGCTCCTACGAGCAGTACTTC
TRBV5-4	TRBJ2-7	.	.	CASSLRQGHLLYEQYF	TGTGCCAGCAGCTTGCGGCAGGGACATCTACTATACGAGCAGTACTTC
TRBV28	TRBJ2-3	.	TRBD1	CASTSDRVITDTQYF	TGTGCCAGCACCTCTGACAGGGTCATCACAGATACGCAGTATTTT
TRBV6-1	TRBJ2-7	.	.	CASSYRPDYLYEQYF	TGTGCCAGCAGCTACCGCCCAGACTACCTTTACGAGCAGTACTTC
TRBV7-8	TRBJ1-5	few	TRBD1	CASSLRGQGNQPQHF	TGTGCCAGCAGCTTAAGGGGACAGGGCAATCAGCCCCAGCATTTT
TRBV11-2	TRBJ2-1	.	.	CASRSPQAYNEQFF	TGTGCCAGCAGAAGTCCCCAAGCCTACAATGAGCAGTTCTTC
TRBV11-2	TRBJ2-7	.	TRBD1	CASSLAGQGGDEQYF	TGTGCCAGCAGCTTAGCGGGACAGGGAGGGGACGAGCAGTACTTC
TRBV18	TRBJ1-1	.	.	CASSPLQGSVGNTEAFF	TGTGCCAGCTCACCTTTACAGGGCTCAGTGGGGAACACTGAAGCTTTCTTT
TRBV27	TRBJ1-1	.	TRBD1	CASTRQGMNTEAFF	TGTGCCAGCACCCGACAGGGCATGAACACTGAAGCTTTCTTT
TRBV6-5	TRBJ2-2	.	.	CASSTRGPGELFF	TGTGCCAGCAGTACGCGGGGCCCCGGGGAGCTGTTTTTT